This TCR beta chain stems from a study of metastatic and nonmetastatic thyroid tumors. The overall study: Malignant thyroid and benign thyroid patients provided blood and tumor or nodule tissue whose repertoires were compared.

This clone showed up just a few times. Its antigen is unidentified. TCRdb re-clonotyped the PCR reads through MiXCR. Of over 15,000 clones in the sample, approximately 15% are singletons; the top ten hold roughly 18%. Nobody among the patients had been given any treatment before thyroid surgery. Study-wide results and caveats: Significantly higher TCR beta diversity was reportedly seen in malignant thyroid tumors than benign nodules, in blood and tumor.

Trimming cost V 3 bases and J 7 bases; bases outside gene matches: 10. The CDR3 is made up of 16 amino acids. The germline V gene encodes CDR1 KGHDR and CDR2 SFDVKD. The sequenced sample consisted of blood. The source is a male donor with papillary thyroid cancer or a benign thyroid nodule (not recorded which). Some clones in this sample may be carry-over from other donors' samples. This rearrangement joins TRBV24-1 to TRBJ2-1; TRBD1 aligns across 8 bases. The CDR3 loop reads CATSDQTGGSINEQFF. CDR3 coding DNA: TGTGCCACCAGTGATCAAACAGGGGGAAGTATAAATGAGCAGTTCTTC.